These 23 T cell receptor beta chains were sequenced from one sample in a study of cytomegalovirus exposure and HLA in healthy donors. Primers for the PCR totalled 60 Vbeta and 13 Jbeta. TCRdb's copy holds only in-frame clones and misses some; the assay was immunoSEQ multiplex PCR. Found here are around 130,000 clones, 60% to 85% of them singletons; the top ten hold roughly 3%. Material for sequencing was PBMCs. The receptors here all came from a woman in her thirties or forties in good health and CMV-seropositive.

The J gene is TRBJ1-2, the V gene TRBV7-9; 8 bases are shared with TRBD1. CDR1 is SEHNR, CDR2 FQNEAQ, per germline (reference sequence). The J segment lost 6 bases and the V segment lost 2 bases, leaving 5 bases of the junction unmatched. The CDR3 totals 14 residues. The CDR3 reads CASSLQGANDGYTF. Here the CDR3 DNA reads TGTGCCAGCAGCTTACAGGGGGCCAACGATGGCTACACCTTC.

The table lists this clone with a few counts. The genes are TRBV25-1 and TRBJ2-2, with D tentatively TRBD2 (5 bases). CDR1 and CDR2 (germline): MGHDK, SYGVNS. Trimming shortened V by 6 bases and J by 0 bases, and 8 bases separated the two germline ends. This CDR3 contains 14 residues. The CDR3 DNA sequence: TGTGCCAGCAGAGGACTGACGAACACCGGGGAGCTGTTTTTT. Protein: CASRGLTNTGELFF.

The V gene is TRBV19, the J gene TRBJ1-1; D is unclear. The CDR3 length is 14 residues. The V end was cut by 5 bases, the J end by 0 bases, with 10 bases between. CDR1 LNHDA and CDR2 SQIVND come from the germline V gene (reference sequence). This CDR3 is CASSPQTLNTEAFF. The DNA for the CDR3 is TGTGCCAGTAGTCCCCAGACACTGAACACTGAAGCTTTCTTT.

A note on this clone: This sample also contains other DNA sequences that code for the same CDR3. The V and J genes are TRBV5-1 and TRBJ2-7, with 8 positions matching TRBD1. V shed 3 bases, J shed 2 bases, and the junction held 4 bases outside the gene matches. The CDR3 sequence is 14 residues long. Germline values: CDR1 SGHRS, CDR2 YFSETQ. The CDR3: CASSSGTGAYEQYF. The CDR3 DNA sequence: TGCGCCAGCAGCTCCGGGACAGGAGCCTACGAGCAGTACTTC.

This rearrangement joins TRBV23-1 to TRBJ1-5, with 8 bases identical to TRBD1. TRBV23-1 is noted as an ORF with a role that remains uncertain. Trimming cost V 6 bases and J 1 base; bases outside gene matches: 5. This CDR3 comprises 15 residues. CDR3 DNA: TGCGCCAGCAGGGCAGGGGGCCGGAGCAATCAGCCCCAGCATTTT. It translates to CASRAGGRSNQPQHF.

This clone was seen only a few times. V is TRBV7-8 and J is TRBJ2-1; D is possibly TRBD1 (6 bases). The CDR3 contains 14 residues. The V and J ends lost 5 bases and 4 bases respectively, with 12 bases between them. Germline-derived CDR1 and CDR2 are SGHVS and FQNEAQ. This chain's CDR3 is CASSATGNYNEQFF. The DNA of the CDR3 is TGTGCCAGCAGCGCAACAGGGAATTACAATGAGCAGTTCTTC.

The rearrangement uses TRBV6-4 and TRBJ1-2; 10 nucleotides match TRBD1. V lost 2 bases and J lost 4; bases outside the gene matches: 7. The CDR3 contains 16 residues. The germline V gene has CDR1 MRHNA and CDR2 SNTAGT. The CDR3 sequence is CASSDGTGVFPYGYTF. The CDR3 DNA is TGTGCCAGCAGTGACGGGACAGGGGTTTTCCCCTATGGCTACACCTTC.

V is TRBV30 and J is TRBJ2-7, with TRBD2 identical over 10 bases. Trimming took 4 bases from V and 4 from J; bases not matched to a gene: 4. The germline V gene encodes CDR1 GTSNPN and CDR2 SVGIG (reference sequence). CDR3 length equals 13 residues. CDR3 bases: TGTGCCTGGATGCCTAGCGGGAGTTACGAGCAGTACTTC. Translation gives CAWMPSGSYEQYF.

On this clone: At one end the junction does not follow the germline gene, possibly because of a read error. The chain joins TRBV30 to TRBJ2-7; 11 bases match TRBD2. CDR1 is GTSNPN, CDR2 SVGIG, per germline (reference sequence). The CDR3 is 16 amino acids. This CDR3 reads CAWGRTSGGLGREQCF. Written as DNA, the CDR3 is TGTGCCTGGGGCCGCACTAGCGGGGGACTAGGTCGAGAGCAGTGCTTC.

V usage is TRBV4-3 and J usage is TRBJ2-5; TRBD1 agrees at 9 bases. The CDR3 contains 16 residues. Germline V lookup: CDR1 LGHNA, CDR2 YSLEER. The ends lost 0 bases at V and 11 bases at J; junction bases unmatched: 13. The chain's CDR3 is CASSQDLGDRVRGQYF. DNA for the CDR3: TGCGCCAGCAGCCAAGATTTAGGGGACAGGGTGCGGGGGCAGTACTTC.

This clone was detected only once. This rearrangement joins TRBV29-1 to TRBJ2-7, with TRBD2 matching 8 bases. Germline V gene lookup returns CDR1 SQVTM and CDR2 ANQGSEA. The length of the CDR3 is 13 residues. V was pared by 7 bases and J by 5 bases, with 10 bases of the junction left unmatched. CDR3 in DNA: TGCAGCGCTAGCATAGCGGGATTGAACGAGCAGTACTTC. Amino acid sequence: CSASIAGLNEQYF.

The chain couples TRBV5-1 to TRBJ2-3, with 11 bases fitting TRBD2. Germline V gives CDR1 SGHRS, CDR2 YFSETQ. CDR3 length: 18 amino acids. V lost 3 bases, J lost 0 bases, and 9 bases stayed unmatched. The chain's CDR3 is CASSSGTSGRPSTDTQYF. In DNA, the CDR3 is TGCGCCAGCAGCTCGGGGACTAGCGGCCGGCCTAGCACAGATACGCAGTATTTT.

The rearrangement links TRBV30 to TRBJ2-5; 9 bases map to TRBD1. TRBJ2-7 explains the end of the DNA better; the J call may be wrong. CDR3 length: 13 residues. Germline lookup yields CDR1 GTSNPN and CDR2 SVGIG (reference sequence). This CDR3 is CAWDRGVSYEQYF. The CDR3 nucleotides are TGTGCCTGGGACAGGGGGGTATCCTACGAGCAGTACTTC.

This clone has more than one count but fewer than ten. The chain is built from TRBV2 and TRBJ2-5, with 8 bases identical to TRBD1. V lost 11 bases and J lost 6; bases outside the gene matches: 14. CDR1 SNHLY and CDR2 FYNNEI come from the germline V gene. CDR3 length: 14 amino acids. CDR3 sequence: CAARGAGGEKTQYF. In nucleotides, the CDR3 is TGTGCCGCCCGCGGGGCAGGGGGCGAGAAGACCCAGTACTTC.

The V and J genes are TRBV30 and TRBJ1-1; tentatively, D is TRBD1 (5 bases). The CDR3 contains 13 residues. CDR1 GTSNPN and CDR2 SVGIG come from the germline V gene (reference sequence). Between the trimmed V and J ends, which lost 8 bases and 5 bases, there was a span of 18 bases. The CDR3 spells CARKAGSATEAFF. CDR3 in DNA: TGTGCCAGAAAGGCAGGGTCGGCGACTGAAGCTTTCTTT.

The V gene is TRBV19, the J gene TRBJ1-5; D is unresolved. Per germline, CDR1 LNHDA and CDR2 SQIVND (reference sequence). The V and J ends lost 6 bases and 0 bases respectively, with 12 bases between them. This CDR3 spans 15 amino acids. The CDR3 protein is CASSHTRYSNQPQHF. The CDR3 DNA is TGTGCCAGTAGCCATACCAGATATAGCAATCAGCCCCAGCATTTT.

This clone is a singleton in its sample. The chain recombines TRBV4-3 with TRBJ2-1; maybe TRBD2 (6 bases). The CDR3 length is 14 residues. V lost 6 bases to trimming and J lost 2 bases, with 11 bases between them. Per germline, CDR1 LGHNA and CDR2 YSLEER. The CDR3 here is CASSNGGTYNEQFF. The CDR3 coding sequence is TGCGCCAGCAGTAACGGGGGTACCTACAATGAGCAGTTCTTC.

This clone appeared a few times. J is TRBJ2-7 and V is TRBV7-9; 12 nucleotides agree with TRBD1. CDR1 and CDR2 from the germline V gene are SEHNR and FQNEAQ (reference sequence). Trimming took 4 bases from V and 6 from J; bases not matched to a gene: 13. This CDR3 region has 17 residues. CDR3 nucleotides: TGTGCCAGCAGCTCTCACACCTCCGGGACAGGGGGCGGCGAGCAGTACTTC. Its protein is CASSSHTSGTGGGEQYF.

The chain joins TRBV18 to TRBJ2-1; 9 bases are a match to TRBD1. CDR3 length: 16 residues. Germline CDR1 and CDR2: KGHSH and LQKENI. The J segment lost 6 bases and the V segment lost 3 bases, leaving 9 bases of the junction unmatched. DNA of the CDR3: TGTGCCAGCTCACCCCCCGGGACAGGGTTGGTCAATGAGCAGTTCTTC. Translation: CASSPPGTGLVNEQFF.

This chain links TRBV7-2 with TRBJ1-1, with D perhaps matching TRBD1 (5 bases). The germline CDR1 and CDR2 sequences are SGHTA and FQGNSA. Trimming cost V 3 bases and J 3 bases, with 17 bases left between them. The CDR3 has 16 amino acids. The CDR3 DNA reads TGTGCCAGCAGCTTCACCCCCAGGGCCGATTACACTGAAGCTTTCTTT. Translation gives CASSFTPRADYTEAFF.

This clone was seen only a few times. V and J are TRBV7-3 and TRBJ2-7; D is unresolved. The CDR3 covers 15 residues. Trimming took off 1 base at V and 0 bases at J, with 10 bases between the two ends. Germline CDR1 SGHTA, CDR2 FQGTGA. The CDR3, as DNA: TGTGCCAGCAGCTTAATCCCGAGCCACTCCTACGAGCAGTACTTC. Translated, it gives CASSLIPSHSYEQYF.

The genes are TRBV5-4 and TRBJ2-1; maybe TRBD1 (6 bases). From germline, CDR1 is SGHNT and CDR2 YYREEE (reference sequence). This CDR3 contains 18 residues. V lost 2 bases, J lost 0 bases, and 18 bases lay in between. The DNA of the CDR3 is TGTGCCAGCAGCTTTGGGACACCTATGGGGAGCTCCTACAATGAGCAGTTCTTC. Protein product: CASSFGTPMGSSYNEQFF.

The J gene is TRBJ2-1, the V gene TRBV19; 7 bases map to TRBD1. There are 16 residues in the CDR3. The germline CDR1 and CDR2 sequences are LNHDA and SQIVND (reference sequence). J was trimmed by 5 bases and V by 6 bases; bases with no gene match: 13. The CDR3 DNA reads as TGTGCCAGTAGCATCCCGACAGGGTTGGGGGACAATGAGCAGTTCTTC. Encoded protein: CASSIPTGLGDNEQFF.